There are a few counts of the clone carrying this TCR beta chain. This sample was included in a study of identical twins. TCRdb passed the 5' RACE reads through MiXCR, listing each CDR3 protein once. The table includes 1.5 million to 2 million distinct CDR3 sequences, about 32% detected once. Germline V gives CDR1 DFQATT, CDR2 SNEGSKA (reference sequence). The V gene end was trimmed by 2 bases and the J gene end by 9 bases; junction bases not matched to a gene: 4. The CDR3 contains 13 residues. The clonotype comes from a newborn girl in good health. The chain recombines TRBV20-1 with TRBJ1-6; 7 positions match TRBD1. The sequenced material came from cord blood. The CDR3 loop is CSARRQGGSPLHF. CDR3 sequence (DNA): TGCAGTGCTAGAAGACAGGGAGGTTCACCCCTCCACTTT.